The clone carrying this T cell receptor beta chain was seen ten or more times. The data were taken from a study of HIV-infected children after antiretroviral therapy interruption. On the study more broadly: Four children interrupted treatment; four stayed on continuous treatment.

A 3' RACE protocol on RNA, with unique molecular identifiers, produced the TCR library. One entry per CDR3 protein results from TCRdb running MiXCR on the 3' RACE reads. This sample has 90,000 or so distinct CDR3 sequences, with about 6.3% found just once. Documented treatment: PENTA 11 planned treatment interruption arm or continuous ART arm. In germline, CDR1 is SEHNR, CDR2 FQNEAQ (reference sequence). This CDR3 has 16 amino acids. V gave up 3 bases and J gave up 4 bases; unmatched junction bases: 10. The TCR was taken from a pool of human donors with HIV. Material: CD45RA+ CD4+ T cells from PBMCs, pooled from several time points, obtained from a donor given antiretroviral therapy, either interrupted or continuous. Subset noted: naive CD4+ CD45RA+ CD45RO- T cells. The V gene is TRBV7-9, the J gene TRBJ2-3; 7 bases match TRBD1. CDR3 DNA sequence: TGTGCCAGCAGCTTCGACAGGGCGGGCCGGGCAGATACGCAGTATTTT. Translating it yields CASSFDRAGRADTQYF.